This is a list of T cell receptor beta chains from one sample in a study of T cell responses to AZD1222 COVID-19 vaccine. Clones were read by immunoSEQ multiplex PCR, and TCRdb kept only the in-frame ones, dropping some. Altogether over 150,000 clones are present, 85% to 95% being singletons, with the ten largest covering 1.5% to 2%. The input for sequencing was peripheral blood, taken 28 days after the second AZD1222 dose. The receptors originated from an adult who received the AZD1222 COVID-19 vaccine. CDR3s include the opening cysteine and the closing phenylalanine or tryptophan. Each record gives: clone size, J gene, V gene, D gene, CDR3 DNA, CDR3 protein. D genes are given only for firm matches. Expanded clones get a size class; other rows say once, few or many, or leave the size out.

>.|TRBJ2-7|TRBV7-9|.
TGTGCCAGCAGCTCATCCGATTTGGTCAAAAAGGACTACGAGCAGTACTTC
CASSSSDLVKKDYEQYF
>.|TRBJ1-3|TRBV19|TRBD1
TGTGCCACCAAGAATCAGGGGGCTGATGGAAACACCATATATTTT
CATKNQGADGNTIYF
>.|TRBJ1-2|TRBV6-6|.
TGCGCCAGCAGTTCCTCCTCCCGGGACACCTTC
CASSSSSRDTF
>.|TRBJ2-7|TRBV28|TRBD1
TGTGCCAGCAGTTACAGGGGCCTGAGAGAGCAGTACTTC
CASSYRGLREQYF
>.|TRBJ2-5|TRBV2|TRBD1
TGTGCCAGCAGTAGACAGGGGGCGGGAGAGACCCAGTACTTC
CASSRQGAGETQYF
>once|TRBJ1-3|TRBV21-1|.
TGTGCCAGCAGCAAATCTTTAGGGATAGCGGCTGGAAACACCATATATTTT
CASSKSLGIAAGNTIYF
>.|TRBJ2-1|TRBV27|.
TGTGCCAGCAGCCATCGCTCTGGCTTCAATGAGCAGTTCTTC
CASSHRSGFNEQFF
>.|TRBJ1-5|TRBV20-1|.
TGCAGTGCTAGTAAGGGTAGCAATCAGCCCCAGCATTTT
CSASKGSNQPQHF
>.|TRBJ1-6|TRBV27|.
TGTGCCAGCAGTTTATCTTTCTCCCTAAGGGGTTCACCCCTCCACTTT
CASSLSFSLRGSPLHF
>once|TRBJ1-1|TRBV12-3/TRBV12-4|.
TGTGCCAGCAGTTTCGGGACGAACACTGAAGCTTTCTTT
CASSFGTNTEAFF
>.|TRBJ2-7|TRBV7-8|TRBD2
TGTGCCAGCCGCGGGGGGATGGGCTACGAGCAGTACTTC
CASRGGMGYEQYF
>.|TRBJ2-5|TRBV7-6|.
TGTGCCAGCAGCTTAGCGAAGTCGAAGGTCCCAGGGAAGAGAGAGACCCAGTACTTC
CASSLAKSKVPGKRETQYF
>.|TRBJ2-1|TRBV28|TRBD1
TGTGCCATTCGACAGGGGTTAAATGAGCAGTTCTTC
CAIRQGLNEQFF
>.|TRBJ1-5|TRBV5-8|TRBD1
TGTGCCAGCAGCTTCGGGGACAGGGTGAATCAGCCCCAGCATTTT
CASSFGDRVNQPQHF
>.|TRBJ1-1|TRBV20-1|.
TGCAGTGCTAGAGAGGTGAAAGCTTTCTTT
CSAREVKAFF
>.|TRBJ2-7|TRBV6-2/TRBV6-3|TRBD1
TGTGCCAGCAGTCGGGACAGGACCGCCTACGAGCAGTACTTC
CASSRDRTAYEQYF
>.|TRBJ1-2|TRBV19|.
TGTGCCAGTACCACGCAAAGTCACGGGTCCTATGGCTACACCTTC
CASTTQSHGSYGYTF
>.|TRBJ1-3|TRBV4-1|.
TGCGCCAGCAGCCAAGAAAACCTAGACACCATATATTTT
CASSQENLDTIYF
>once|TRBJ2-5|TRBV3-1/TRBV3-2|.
TGTGCCAGCAGCCAGACCAGTATACAAGAGACCCAGTACTTC
CASSQTSIQETQYF
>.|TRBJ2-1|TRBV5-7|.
TGTGCCAGCAGCCTCAGGGGAATTGCAGGGCGAAGCTCCTACAATGAGCAGTTCTTC
CASSLRGIAGRSSYNEQFF
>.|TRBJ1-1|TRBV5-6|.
TGTGCCAGCAGCTATACGTCAGGGGCTATGAACACTGAAGCTTTCTTT
CASSYTSGAMNTEAFF
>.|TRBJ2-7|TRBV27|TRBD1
TGTGCCAGCAGTTTTATAGGGGACAGGGTCTACGAGCAGTACTTC
CASSFIGDRVYEQYF
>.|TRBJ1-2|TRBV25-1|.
TGTGCCAGCTCCCCACCCTCGGACTTCTATGGCTACACCTTC
CASSPPSDFYGYTF
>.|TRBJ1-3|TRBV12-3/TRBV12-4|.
TGTGCCATCACAAAAGAGGTCGGAGACACCATATATTTT
CAITKEVGDTIYF
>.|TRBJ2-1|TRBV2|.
TGTGCCAGCAGTGAAGCCGGACCAAACCCTGAGCAGTTCTTC
CASSEAGPNPEQFF
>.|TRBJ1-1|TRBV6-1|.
TGTGCCAGCAGTGAAAATCTCGGGCAGGGAGGTACTGAAGCTTTCTTT
CASSENLGQGGTEAFF
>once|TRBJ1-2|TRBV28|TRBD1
TGTGCCAGCAGTCCCGGGACAGGAGGATATGGCTACACCTTC
CASSPGTGGYGYTF
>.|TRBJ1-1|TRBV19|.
TGTGCCAGTAGTCCAGGATCGGGCCCTGAAGCTTTCTTT
CASSPGSGPEAFF
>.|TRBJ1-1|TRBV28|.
TGTGCCAGCAGTTTGCGTAGTAGCCCGCCTGAAGCTTTCTTT
CASSLRSSPPEAFF
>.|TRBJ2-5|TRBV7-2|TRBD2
TGTGCCAGCAGCCCTCAGGGACTAGCGGGGTCACCTCTGTACTTC
CASSPQGLAGSPLYF
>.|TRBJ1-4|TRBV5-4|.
TGTGCCAGCAGTATAGGTGGAGGTAATGAAAAACTGTTTTTT
CASSIGGGNEKLFF
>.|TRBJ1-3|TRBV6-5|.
TGTGCCAGCAGTTCCATCGACCAACTCTCTGGAAACACCATATATTTT
CASSSIDQLSGNTIYF
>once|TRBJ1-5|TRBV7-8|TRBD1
TGTGCCAGCAGCTTATTTACAGGGGGCAATCAGCCCCAGCATTTT
CASSLFTGGNQPQHF
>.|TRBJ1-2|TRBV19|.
TGTGCCAGTAGTATAGATCGGACAGCTGGCTACACCTTC
CASSIDRTAGYTF
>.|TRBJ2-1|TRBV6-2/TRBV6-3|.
TGTGCCAGCAGTTACGCGGGGCTCTTAAATGAGCAGTTCTTC
CASSYAGLLNEQFF
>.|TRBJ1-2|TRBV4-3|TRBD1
TGCGCCAGCAGCCATAACAGGGGTTTCGACTATGGCTACACCTTC
CASSHNRGFDYGYTF
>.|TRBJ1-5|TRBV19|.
TGTGCCAGTAGCCCTCAGGGTAGCAATCAGCCCCAGCATTTT
CASSPQGSNQPQHF
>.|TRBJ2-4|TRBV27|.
TGTGCCAGCAGTACAGGGGAGGCCATTCAGTACTTC
CASSTGEAIQYF
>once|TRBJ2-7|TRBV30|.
TGTGCCTGGAGTCCTCGCCACGAGCAGTACTTC
CAWSPRHEQYF
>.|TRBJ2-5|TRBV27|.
TGTGCCAGCAGTCAAGGACGCAACCAAGAGACCCAGTACTTC
CASSQGRNQETQYF
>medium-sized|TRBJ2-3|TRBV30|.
TGTGCCTGGAGACAAGGGACGGGAGAGGCAGATACGCAGTATTTT
CAWRQGTGEADTQYF
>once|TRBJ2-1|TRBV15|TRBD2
TGTGCCACCAGCAGAGGCCCAGCGGGAGGCAACAATGAGCAGTTCTTC
CATSRGPAGGNNEQFF
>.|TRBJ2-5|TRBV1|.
TGCACCAGCAGCCAAGATCCGAGCGGGAGAGGGGAAGAGACCCAGTACTTC
CTSSQDPSGRGEETQYF
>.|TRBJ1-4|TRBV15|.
TGTGCCACCAGCAGAGTACGGGAGGAAAAACTGTTTTTT
CATSRVREEKLFF
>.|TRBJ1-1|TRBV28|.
TGTGCCAGCACCTCGCAGGTGAACACTGAAGCTTTCTTT
CASTSQVNTEAFF